Following are 26 T cell receptor beta chains from one sample sequenced in a study of control samples from healthy donors and cancer patients. TCRdb's table, derived via immunoSEQ multiplex PCR, lists solely in-frame clones and lacks some. The sample has some 82,000 clones; 87% are singletons. The sequencing input was blood. Receptor source: a man in his fifties in good health.

The chain recombines TRBV6-2 or TRBV6-3 with TRBJ2-1; 10 bases line up with TRBD1. CDR1 is MNHEY, CDR2 SVGEGT, per germline. CDR3 length equals 14 residues. Trimming removed 5 bases from V and 8 bases from J; junction bases left unmatched: 6. CDR3 loop: CASSPRTGGDEQFF. The CDR3 DNA is TGTGCCAGCAGTCCGCGGACAGGGGGAGATGAGCAGTTCTTC.

This clone came up once. The chain combines TRBV4-3 with TRBJ2-1; possibly TRBD1 for D (6 bases). CDR1 is LGHNA and CDR2 is YSLEER in the germline V gene. The CDR3 has 16 amino acids. Trimming shortened V by 0 bases and J by 4 bases, and 13 bases separated the two germline ends. The DNA for the CDR3 is TGCGCCAGCAGCCAAGATCCGGTAGGGGGTTACAATGAGCAGTTCTTC. Translation: CASSQDPVGGYNEQFF.

J is TRBJ2-3 and V is TRBV19, with D unresolved. Trimming left V 5 bases short and J 0 bases short, with 12 bases between. The CDR3 consists of 15 residues. Germline assignment: CDR1 LNHDA and CDR2 SQIVND (reference sequence). Here the CDR3 reads CASSYADISTDTQYF. The DNA of the CDR3 is TGTGCCAGTAGTTACGCAGATATAAGCACAGATACGCAGTATTTT.

The genes are TRBV5-6 and TRBJ1-1; 8 nucleotides agree with TRBD1. CDR3 length: 14 residues. Germline V gene lookup returns CDR1 SGHDT and CDR2 YYEEEE. V was pared by 4 bases and J by 3 bases, with 5 bases of the junction left unmatched. The CDR3 is CASSDSGGYTEAFF. The DNA for the CDR3 is TGTGCCAGCAGCGATTCAGGGGGCTACACTGAAGCTTTCTTT. Full variable domain (rest looked up from reference TRBV5-6 and TRBJ1-1): DAGVTQSPTHLIKTRGQQVTLRCSPKSGHDTVSWYQQALGQGPQFIFQYYEEEERQRGNFPDRFSGHQFPNYSSELNVNALLLGDSALYLCASSDSGGYTEAFFGQGTRLTVV.

V usage is TRBV11-2 and J usage is TRBJ2-1; D is unresolved. V was pared by 1 base and J by 9 bases, with 13 bases between. This CDR3 is built from 14 residues. Germline assignment: CDR1 SGHAT and CDR2 FQNNGV. CDR3 amino acids: CASSLVVGPGEQFF. The CDR3 DNA sequence: TGTGCCAGCAGCTTAGTGGTAGGGCCAGGTGAGCAGTTCTTC. Based on the CDR3 plus reference TRBV11-2 and TRBJ2-1, the full variable domain is EAGVAQSPRYKIIEKRQSVAFWCNPISGHATLYWYQQILGQGPKLLIQFQNNGVVDDSQLPKDRFSAERLKGVDSTLKIQPAKLEDSAVYLCASSLVVGPGEQFFGPGTRLTVL.

The sample holds a few counts of this clone. This chain joins TRBV19 and TRBJ1-2, with D perhaps TRBD1 (6 bases). V lost 3 bases and J lost 8, with 13 bases in between. Germline V gene data show CDR1 as LNHDA and CDR2 as SQIVND (reference sequence). The CDR3 is made up of 13 amino acids. In nucleotides, the CDR3 is TGTGCCAGTAGTATGGGGCTCACAGGGGGCTACACCTTC. It codes for CASSMGLTGGYTF.

V is TRBV6-4 and J is TRBJ2-3; no clear D. Trimming pared 6 bases from V and 2 bases from J, leaving 12 bases between. The germline V gene has CDR1 MRHNA and CDR2 SNTAGT. There are 14 residues in the CDR3. The DNA for the CDR3 is TGTGCCAGCAGGGACGCGGCCCACACAGATACGCAGTATTTT. Its protein product is CASRDAAHTDTQYF.

This sequence joins TRBV18 and TRBJ2-3; D not resolved. The CDR3 spans 12 residues. Germline CDR1 and CDR2: KGHSH and LQKENI. V was trimmed by 1 base and J by 1 base, leaving 0 bases between them. The CDR3 nucleotides are TGTGCCAGCTCACCACGCACAGATACGCAGTATTTT. Amino acids: CASSPRTDTQYF. The variable domain in full, with the rest retrieved from reference TRBV18 and TRBJ2-3, is NAGVMQNPRHLVRRRGQEARLRCSPMKGHSHVYWYRQLPEEGLKFMVYLQKENIIDESGMPKERFSAEFPKEGPSILRIQQVVRGDSAAYFCASSPRTDTQYFGPGTRLTVL.

The J gene is TRBJ1-1, the V gene TRBV28; a possible D gene is TRBD1 (5 bases). Germline V CDR1 and CDR2: MDHEN, SYDVKM. Between the trimmed V and J ends, which lost 6 bases and 6 bases, there was a span of 14 bases. CDR3 length: 13 residues. CDR3 sequence (DNA): TGTGCCAGCAGGCCCCAGGGCACCCCTGAAGCTTTCTTT. Protein: CASRPQGTPEAFF.

V and J are TRBV9 and TRBJ1-6; 8 bases map to TRBD1. Germline V gene sequence: CDR1 SGDLS, CDR2 YYNGEE. The CDR3 loop spans 15 amino acids. Trimming at V came to 4 bases and at J to 8 bases, leaving 8 bases not matched to a gene. CDR3 sequence: CASSFTGGYDSPLHF. The CDR3 nucleotides read TGTGCCAGCAGCTTTACAGGGGGGTATGATTCACCCCTCCACTTT.

J is TRBJ2-2 and V is TRBV11-2; 7 bases align to TRBD1. The CDR3 runs 16 residues. V lost 1 base to trimming and J lost 1 base; unmatched junction nucleotides: 3. Germline V CDR1 and CDR2: SGHAT, FQNNGV. The CDR3 bases are TGTGCCAGCAGCTTAGGGCCAGGGGGGAACACCGGGGAGCTGTTTTTT. Translating it yields CASSLGPGGNTGELFF.

This sequence joins TRBV24-1 and TRBJ1-2; possibly TRBD1 for D (5 bases). Trimming stripped 2 bases from V and 5 bases from J, with 11 bases between. The CDR3 covers 14 residues. From germline, CDR1 is KGHDR and CDR2 SFDVKD. The CDR3 spells CATSDSGRLYGYTF. The CDR3 DNA sequence: TGTGCCACCAGTGATTCGGGACGTCTGTATGGCTACACCTTC.

The J gene is TRBJ2-3, the V gene TRBV6-2 or TRBV6-3; a possible D gene is TRBD2 (6 bases). The CDR3 has 14 amino acids. The V gene lost 2 bases and the J gene lost 2 bases, with 8 bases spanning the gap. Germline assignment: CDR1 MNHEY and CDR2 SVGEGT. DNA for the CDR3: TGTGCCAGCAGTTACGCGGGGATCACAGATACGCAGTATTTT. Translation: CASSYAGITDTQYF.

This clone was recorded a few times. The chain employs TRBV6-6 and TRBJ2-3, with 7 bases lining up with TRBD2. This CDR3 is built from 15 residues. The J segment lost 0 bases and the V segment lost 8 bases, leaving 8 bases of the junction unmatched. Germline V gene lookup returns CDR1 MNHNY and CDR2 SVGAGI (reference sequence). The CDR3 loop is CASLPSGASTDTQYF. In DNA, the CDR3 is TGTGCCAGCCTTCCAAGCGGGGCTAGCACAGATACGCAGTATTTT.

The chain employs TRBV19 and TRBJ2-3; D may be TRBD2 (6 bases). The V end lost 2 bases, the J end lost 1 base, and 10 bases lay between the germline ends. Germline assignment: CDR1 LNHDA and CDR2 SQIVND (reference sequence). The CDR3 has 15 amino acids. This chain's CDR3 is CASSISVAGTDTQYF. In nucleotides, the CDR3 is TGTGCCAGTAGTATATCGGTAGCGGGCACAGATACGCAGTATTTT.

The chain couples TRBV7-3 to TRBJ2-5; TRBD1 matches 7 bases. V dropped 4 bases and J dropped 1; count of bases not matched to a gene: 6. This CDR3 is 15 amino acids long. Germline V gene lookup returns CDR1 SGHTA and CDR2 FQGTGA. In DNA form, the CDR3 reads TGTGCCAGCAGCTCAGGGACAGCAAGCCAAGAGACCCAGTACTTC. Protein: CASSSGTASQETQYF.

J is TRBJ1-4 and V is TRBV9, with 7 bases matching TRBD1. The CDR3 runs 15 residues. Germline lookup yields CDR1 SGDLS and CDR2 YYNGEE. V lost 4 bases and J lost 8; bases outside the gene matches: 11. The CDR3 loop is CASSPQGQLDEKLFF. The CDR3 bases are TGTGCCAGCAGCCCCCAGGGACAGTTGGACGAAAAACTGTTTTTT.

This sequence joins TRBV30 and TRBJ2-3, with 7 bases that match TRBD2. The CDR3 is 12 residues long. V gave up 7 bases and J gave up 6 bases; unmatched junction bases: 7. Germline V gene data show CDR1 as GTSNPN and CDR2 as SVGIG (reference sequence). In nucleotides, the CDR3 is TGTGCCTTGGGGCGGGGGTTCGATACGCAGTATTTT. Its protein product is CALGRGFDTQYF.

The gene calls are TRBV2 and TRBJ2-3, with 8 bases aligning to TRBD2. Germline loops: CDR1 SNHLY, CDR2 FYNNEI. With V trimmed by 4 bases and J by 1 base, 4 bases remained unmatched. The CDR3 covers 15 residues. CDR3 in DNA: TGTGCCAGCAGTGGGACTAGCTGGGGCACAGATACGCAGTATTTT. Protein: CASSGTSWGTDTQYF.

The chain has TRBV30 and TRBJ2-6; D is unresolved. V was trimmed by 0 bases and J by 4 bases, leaving 10 bases between them. There are 15 residues in the CDR3. From germline, CDR1 is GTSNPN and CDR2 SVGIG (reference sequence). CDR3 coding DNA: TGTGCCTGGAGTGTTGGGGTTGCCGGGGCCAACGTCCTGACTTTC. It translates to CAWSVGVAGANVLTF.

Only one count was recorded for this clone. The rearrangement joins TRBV6-4 to TRBJ1-5; perhaps TRBD1 as D (5 bases). The CDR3 extends over 16 amino acids. CDR1 and CDR2 (germline): MRHNA, SNTAGT. The V end lost 8 bases, the J end lost 2 bases, and 19 bases lay between the germline ends. The CDR3 region has the DNA TGTGCCAGCGGACCCGGGACGGTTGCCTGCAATCAGCCCCAGCATTTT. Its translation is CASGPGTVACNQPQHF.

This chain joins TRBV19 and TRBJ1-2; no clear D. From germline, CDR1 is LNHDA and CDR2 SQIVND (reference sequence). This CDR3 has 12 residues. The V end was cut by 1 base, the J end by 8 bases, with 8 bases between. The CDR3 DNA sequence: TGTGCCAGTAGTATAGGCCAATGGGGCTACACCTTC. Its translation: CASSIGQWGYTF. The full variable domain, completed using reference TRBV19 and TRBJ1-2, is DGGITQSPKYLFRKEGQNVTLSCEQNLNHDAMYWYRQDPGQGLRLIYYSQIVNDFQKGDIAEGYSVSREKKESFPLTVTSAQKNPTAFYLCASSIGQWGYTFGSGTRLTVV.

The sample holds a few counts of this clone. This rearrangement joins TRBV10-3 to TRBJ1-4, with TRBD1 matching over 7 bases. Germline V gene lookup returns CDR1 ENHRY and CDR2 SYGVKD. This CDR3 has 15 amino acids. J lost 6 bases, V lost 3 bases, and 7 bases had no gene match. This CDR3 is CAISDRQGGDEKLFF. CDR3 nucleotides: TGTGCCATCAGTGACCGACAGGGCGGAGATGAAAAACTGTTTTTT.

This chain links TRBV6-1 with TRBJ1-5; no definite D call. CDR3 length equals 16 residues. V was pared by 0 bases and J by 0 bases, with 9 bases between. Per the germline V gene, CDR1 is MNHNS and CDR2 is SASEGT. CDR3: CASSEAFGYSNQPQHF. The CDR3 coding sequence is TGTGCCAGCAGTGAAGCGTTCGGGTATAGCAATCAGCCCCAGCATTTT.

The chain carries TRBV5-1 and TRBJ1-1; no reliable D call. There are 15 residues in the CDR3. Trimming pared 4 bases from V and 0 bases from J, leaving 13 bases between. Germline V gene lookup returns CDR1 SGHRS and CDR2 YFSETQ. DNA for the CDR3: TGCGCCAGCAGCGAAACGGCTGGGTTGAACACTGAAGCTTTCTTT. Protein: CASSETAGLNTEAFF. The whole variable domain, filled in from reference TRBV5-1 and TRBJ1-1, reads KAGVTQTPRYLIKTRGQQVTLSCSPISGHRSVSWYQQTPGQGLQFLFEYFSETQRNKGNFPGRFSGRQFSNSRSEMNVSTLELGDSALYLCASSETAGLNTEAFFGQGTRLTVV.

The gene calls are TRBV29-1 and TRBJ2-3; the D gene is possibly TRBD1 (6 bases). V lost 4 bases and J lost 0, with 14 bases in between. CDR1 and CDR2 (germline): SQVTM, ANQGSEA. CDR3 size: 15 residues. The DNA for the CDR3 is TGCAGCGTTGGTCGCCTGGGGGCAAGCACAGATACGCAGTATTTT. It yields the protein CSVGRLGASTDTQYF.